One and the same sample provided the 10 T cell receptor beta chains below, sequenced in a study of OX40 agonist ivuxolimab in advanced cancers. The method was immunoSEQ multiplex PCR; TCRdb's version includes in-frame clones alone and lacks a portion of them. In the table there are around 50,000 clones, over 75% of which are singletons. Sequencing was performed on CD4+ or CD8+ T cells sorted from blood, taken in a trial of the OX40 agonist ivuxolimab. The receptors come from an adult with an advanced solid tumor such as melanoma, head and neck, liver or kidney cancer.

The V call is TRBV7-8, the J call TRBJ2-7; D gene ambiguous. The germline V and J ends were trimmed by 2 bases and 2 bases, with 10 bases remaining between them. The germline V gene has CDR1 SGHVS and CDR2 FQNEAQ. The CDR3 spans 14 residues. CDR3 sequence: CASSLLPKTYEQYF. Here the CDR3 DNA reads TGTGCCAGCAGCTTATTGCCGAAGACCTACGAGCAGTACTTC.

This clone appeared a single time. J is TRBJ2-1 and V is TRBV19; 12 bases line up with TRBD2. After removal of 5 bases from V and 4 bases from J, the junction contained 9 bases not matched to a gene. Germline CDR1 is LNHDA and CDR2 is SQIVND (reference sequence). The CDR3 length is 17 residues. CDR3 coding DNA: TGTGCCAGTAGTGTCCGCCCCACTAGCGGGGGGTACAATGAGCAGTTCTTC. Its translation: CASSVRPTSGGYNEQFF.

In this sample, this clone turned up once. This same CDR3 is encoded by further DNA sequences in the sample. V and J are TRBV18 and TRBJ2-2; 10 bases map to TRBD2. V shed 1 base and J 5 bases; nucleotides not matched to a gene: 4. The CDR3 runs 16 residues. Germline CDR1 is KGHSH and CDR2 is LQKENI. CDR3 DNA: TGTGCCAGCTCACCACTAGCGGGAGGCGAGACCGGGGAGCTGTTTTTT. Translating gives CASSPLAGGETGELFF.

The chain is built from TRBV5-6 and TRBJ2-1; TRBD2 agrees at 7 bases. This CDR3 comprises 17 residues. Germline V lookup: CDR1 SGHDT, CDR2 YYEEEE. J gave up 6 bases and V 1 base, and 13 bases lay outside the gene matches. The CDR3 bases are TGTGCCAGCAGCTTGCTGTTGAGGGAGGGCCGTGCCAATGAGCAGTTCTTC. Residues: CASSLLLREGRANEQFF.

V and J are TRBV19 and TRBJ1-5; the D gene is possibly TRBD1 (5 bases). Germline V gene lookup returns CDR1 LNHDA and CDR2 SQIVND (reference sequence). Trimming pared 3 bases from V and 3 bases from J, leaving 9 bases between. CDR3 length: 14 residues. As DNA, the CDR3 is TGTGCCAGTAGTATCTGGGGGGACAATCAGCCCCAGCATTTT. Protein sequence: CASSIWGDNQPQHF.

V gene TRBV13 combines with J gene TRBJ2-3; TRBD2 agrees at 9 bases. The trim removed 4 bases at V and 1 base at J, leaving 12 bases unmatched. Germline assignment: CDR1 PRHDT and CDR2 FYEKMQ (reference sequence). The CDR3 is made up of 18 amino acids. The CDR3 spells CASSWFSVAGAGTDTQYF. The DNA for the CDR3 is TGTGCCAGCAGCTGGTTCTCAGTAGCGGGAGCTGGCACAGATACGCAGTATTTT.

CDR3 nucleotide sequence: TGTGCCAGCAGTCTCCGCTCCTACAATGAGCAGTTCTTC. It encodes CASSLRSYNEQFF. The V gene is TRBV6-1, the J gene TRBJ2-1; D is unclear. The germline gives CDR1 MNHNS, CDR2 SASEGT. There are 13 residues in the CDR3. Trimming took off 5 bases at V and 0 bases at J, with 5 bases between the two ends.

The V call is TRBV28, the J call TRBJ2-1; TRBD2 agrees at 9 bases. This CDR3 has 16 residues. Losses at the gene ends were 5 bases for V and 5 bases for J; bases not matched to a gene: 10. Germline CDR1 MDHEN, CDR2 SYDVKM. Here the CDR3 DNA reads TGTGCCAGCAGTCCGTTCGCGGGAGGGCCCCACAATGAGCAGTTCTTC. This encodes CASSPFAGGPHNEQFF.

The chain combines TRBV28 with TRBJ2-7; TRBD1 agrees at 7 bases. The CDR3 length is 13 residues. Germline CDR1 and CDR2: MDHEN and SYDVKM. Unmatched junction bases numbered 12, after V lost 5 bases and J lost 11 bases. CDR3 nucleotides: TGTGCCAGCAGTGGGGACAGCGCGCGAGGGGAGTACTTC. It is translated as CASSGDSARGEYF. Supplemented by reference TRBV28 and TRBJ2-7, the full variable domain reads DVKVTQSSRYLVKRTGEKVFLECVQDMDHENMFWYRQDPGLGLRLIYFSYDVKMKEKGDIPEGYSVSREKKERFSLILESASTNQTSMYLCASSGDSARGEYFGPGTRLTVT.

The chain joins TRBV27 to TRBJ2-3; 9 nucleotides line up with TRBD2. CDR3 length: 15 amino acids. CDR1 is MNHEY and CDR2 is SMNVEV in the germline V gene (reference sequence). With 6 bases clipped from V and 2 bases from J, the junction kept 6 bases outside the gene matches. CDR3 bases: TGTGCCAGCAGGGAAGCGGGAGGCATCACAGATACGCAGTATTTT. Translated: CASREAGGITDTQYF.